This TCR beta chain was captured by sequencing in a study of cytomegalovirus exposure and HLA in healthy donors. Study-wide results and limits: Presence/absence analyses assumed roughly uniform sequencing depth across donors, which may not hold. It was confirmed in vitro that a few of the CMV-associated chains were specific for CMV antigens. Later analysis placed DRB1 highest and HLA-C lowest in TCR association rates, which differed by HLA locus.

Germline V gives CDR1 MNHEY, CDR2 SVGAGI. The CDR3 is made up of 12 amino acids. V was pared by 5 bases and J by 4 bases, with 8 bases between. 60 Vbeta and 13 Jbeta primers were used in PCR. Some clones are missing from TCRdb's copy, which holds only in-frame ones; the method was immunoSEQ multiplex PCR. The profile shows around 120,000 clones, roughly 69% of them singletons. This clone showed up just once. Its target is not known. Material: PBMCs. This clonotype was obtained from a human donor in good health. The chain links TRBV6-5 to TRBJ1-2; D gene unclear. CDR3 nucleotides: TGTGCCAGCAGTCCCCGGGGCTATGGCTACACCTTC. It codes for CASSPRGYGYTF.